The 8 T cell receptor beta chains listed next were all sequenced from one sample in a study of T cell repertoires in cytomegalovirus infection. In TCRdb, the reads were re-called with MiXCR into one record per CDR3 protein. Among 200,000 or so distinct CDR3 sequences, roughly 28% were seen once, and the ten largest hold roughly 31%. The source material was PBMCs. These receptors all stem from a human donor in good health (CMV status not recorded). Some clones in this sample may be carry-over from other donors' samples.

This chain joins TRBV2 and TRBJ1-4; 10 bases line up with TRBD1. Trimming cost V 6 bases and J 7 bases; bases outside gene matches: 5. Germline assignment: CDR1 SNHLY and CDR2 FYNNEI. CDR3 size: 14 residues. DNA for the CDR3: TGTGCCAGCAGACCGGGACAGGGGAGTGAAAAACTGTTTTTT. Its protein is CASRPGQGSEKLFF.

This clonotype was picked up a small number of times. The chain carries TRBV11-2 and TRBJ2-1; 11 bases are a match to TRBD2. The germline V gene has CDR1 SGHAT and CDR2 FQNNGV. CDR3 length equals 16 residues. V was pared by 5 bases and J by 3 bases, with 6 bases of the junction left unmatched. CDR3 in amino acids: CASSADLAGGYNEQFF. The CDR3 coding sequence is TGTGCCAGCAGCGCCGACCTAGCGGGGGGCTACAATGAGCAGTTCTTC.

This clonotype was seen more than once but under ten times. The gene calls are TRBV30 and TRBJ2-7; 8 nucleotides align to TRBD1. The CDR3 spans 13 residues. Trimming cost V 3 bases and J 1 base; bases outside gene matches: 2. Germline CDR1 is GTSNPN and CDR2 is SVGIG (reference sequence). The CDR3: CAWRGQASYEQYF. The CDR3 nucleotides are TGTGCCTGGAGGGGACAGGCGTCCTACGAGCAGTACTTC.

This sequence joins TRBV7-8 and TRBJ2-2, with D perhaps matching TRBD1 (6 bases). V lost 5 bases and J 5 bases, leaving 15 bases between the germline ends. The CDR3 loop spans 15 amino acids. In germline, CDR1 is SGHVS, CDR2 FQNEAQ. CDR3 sequence reads: CASSPGVQPTGELFF. The CDR3 bases are TGTGCCAGCAGCCCAGGGGTACAGCCAACCGGGGAGCTGTTTTTT. Full variable domain (missing parts from reference TRBV7-8 and TRBJ2-2): GAGVSQSPRYKVAKRGQDVALRCDPISGHVSLFWYQQALGQGPEFLTYFQNEAQLDKSGLPSDRFFAERPEGSVSTLKIQRTQQEDSAVYLCASSPGVQPTGELFFGEGSRLTVL.

The chain is built from TRBV13 and TRBJ2-1, with D perhaps matching TRBD1 or TRBD2 (8 bases each). Germline CDR1 PRHDT, CDR2 FYEKMQ (reference sequence). Between the trimmed V and J ends, which lost 5 bases and 3 bases, there was a span of 14 bases. The CDR3 runs to 15 residues. The CDR3 region is CASSQGAGGYNEQFF. CDR3 bases: TGTGCCAGCAGCCAGGGGGCGGGGGGCTACAATGAGCAGTTCTTC.

The J gene is TRBJ2-7, the V gene TRBV5-1; 7 bases line up with TRBD1. After removal of 1 base from V and 3 bases from J, the junction contained 7 bases not matched to a gene. Germline CDR1 SGHRS, CDR2 YFSETQ. The CDR3 totals 15 residues. CDR3 region: CASSLTPGQYYEQYF. The CDR3, as DNA: TGCGCCAGCAGCTTGACCCCGGGACAGTACTACGAGCAGTACTTC.

This clonotype was detected ten times or more. The chain combines TRBV7-2 with TRBJ1-3, with D hard to call. Germline assignment: CDR1 SGHTA and CDR2 FQGNSA. The CDR3 runs to 14 residues. The ends were cut back, 2 bases at V and 2 bases at J, with 7 bases in the middle. The CDR3 bases are TGTGCCAGCAGCTTATCGCAGACTGGAAACACCATATATTTT. This gives the protein CASSLSQTGNTIYF.

The chain is built from TRBV7-3 and TRBJ1-1; tentatively, D is TRBD1 (6 bases). Trimming stripped 9 bases from V and 1 base from J, with 12 bases between. CDR3 length: 13 residues. The V gene's germline CDR1 is SGHTA and CDR2 FQGTGA. CDR3 nucleotide sequence: TGTGCCAGGACTGGACAGTCGAACACTGAAGCTTTCTTT. Translating gives CARTGQSNTEAFF.